The present T cell receptor (beta chain) was sequenced within a study of cytomegalovirus exposure and HLA in healthy donors. This PCR relied on a set of 60 Vbeta primers and 13 Jbeta primers. The data were produced by immunoSEQ multiplex PCR, yet TCRdb's version contains in-frame clones alone and is incomplete. Of fewer than 110,000 clones in the sample, approximately 76% were seen once. Turning to this clone: Its antigen is unidentified.

Germline CDR1 reads MNHEY; CDR2 reads SVGAGI. V was shortened by 5 bases and J by 3 bases, with 17 bases between the two germline ends. The CDR3 is 15 amino acids. Study-level results: It was only CMV serostatus that was available as immune exposure information.

The chain employs TRBV6-5 and TRBJ2-7, with D perhaps TRBD2 (5 bases). The receptor comes from a man aged 40-49 years in good health and CMV-seronegative. The sequenced sample consisted of PBMCs. In nucleotides, the CDR3 is TGTGCCAGCAGTCCGAGGGAAGGAGTCTACTACGAGCAGTACTTC. Its translation: CASSPREGVYYEQYF.